A single sample is the source of the 25 T cell receptor beta chains below, sequenced in a study of blood T cell repertoires in COVID-19. The assay was immunoSEQ multiplex PCR, and TCRdb's table has in-frame clones only and misses some. The sample records about 180,000 clones, roughly 88% being singletons. Sequencing input: peripheral blood. The receptors come from a man aged 60 to 75 with acute or convalescent COVID-19.

V and J are TRBV11-1 and TRBJ2-7, with a weak D call TRBD1 (6 bases). The ends were cut back, 5 bases at V and 3 bases at J, with 11 bases in the middle. The CDR3 spans 13 residues. Germline V lookup: CDR1 SGHAT, CDR2 FQDESV (reference sequence). In DNA form, the CDR3 reads TGTGCCAGCAGCCCCGGACAGTTCTACGAGCAGTACTTC. Translating it yields CASSPGQFYEQYF.

The V gene is TRBV7-9, the J gene TRBJ2-3; 12 bases line up with TRBD2. This CDR3 contains 16 residues. The J segment lost 2 bases and the V segment lost 5 bases, leaving 5 bases of the junction unmatched. Germline-derived CDR1 and CDR2 are SEHNR and FQNEAQ (reference sequence). This CDR3 is CASSPRLAGVTDTQYF. CDR3 coding DNA: TGTGCCAGCAGCCCCAGACTAGCGGGAGTCACAGATACGCAGTATTTT. Filled out from reference TRBV7-9 and TRBJ2-3, the complete variable domain reads DTGVSQNPRHKITKRGQNVTFRCDPISEHNRLYWYRQTLGQGPEFLTYFQNEAQLEKSRLLSDRFSAERPKGSFSTLEIQRTEQGDSAMYLCASSPRLAGVTDTQYFGPGTRLTVL.

This rearrangement joins TRBV2 to TRBJ2-1; 9 bases agree with TRBD1. The germline V gene encodes CDR1 SNHLY and CDR2 FYNNEI. V was clipped by 4 bases and J by 7 bases; unmatched bases: 11. The CDR3 is 16 amino acids. This chain's CDR3 is CASSGPGTGLGNEQFF. The DNA for the CDR3 is TGTGCCAGCAGTGGGCCCGGGACAGGGCTCGGAAATGAGCAGTTCTTC.

V usage is TRBV4-3 and J usage is TRBJ1-1; no clear D. The germline gives CDR1 LGHNA, CDR2 YSLEER. Trimming shortened V by 0 bases and J by 2 bases, and 13 bases separated the two germline ends. This CDR3 region has 16 residues. CDR3 loop: CASSQDWKGRNTEAFF. The DNA of the CDR3 is TGCGCCAGCAGCCAAGATTGGAAAGGGAGAAACACTGAAGCTTTCTTT.

The chain combines TRBV11-2 with TRBJ2-1; 9 bases map to TRBD2. The V and J ends lost 5 bases and 6 bases, in that order; junction bases with no gene match: 2. The CDR3 consists of 13 residues. Germline V gene data show CDR1 as SGHAT and CDR2 as FQNNGV. CDR3: CASSPGLANEQFF. Written as DNA, the CDR3 is TGTGCCAGCAGCCCGGGACTAGCCAATGAGCAGTTCTTC.

The chain combines TRBV2 with TRBJ2-5, with 7 bases fitting TRBD2. The junction had 12 bases not matched to a gene; V was cut back by 6 bases and J by 5 bases. The germline gives CDR1 SNHLY, CDR2 FYNNEI. The CDR3 sequence is 15 residues long. This CDR3 reads CASREGRGGIETQYF. The CDR3 coding sequence is TGTGCCAGCAGAGAGGGCCGGGGAGGGATCGAGACCCAGTACTTC.

The chain employs TRBV18 and TRBJ1-2; a weak D match, TRBD1 (5 bases). The ends were cut back, 0 bases at V and 6 bases at J, with 8 bases in the middle. Germline V gene sequence: CDR1 KGHSH, CDR2 LQKENI. This CDR3 has 13 amino acids. The CDR3 spells CASSPPGGNGYTF. The CDR3 coding sequence is TGTGCCAGCTCACCACCGGGGGGGAATGGCTACACCTTC.

V and J are TRBV9 and TRBJ1-4; D may be TRBD1 (6 bases). This CDR3 has 15 amino acids. Trimming took off 0 bases at V and 4 bases at J, with 10 bases between the two ends. Germline V gene sequence: CDR1 SGDLS, CDR2 YYNGEE. CDR3 sequence (DNA): TGTGCCAGCAGCGTAGCCACAGGGATTAATGAAAAACTGTTTTTT. This gives the protein CASSVATGINEKLFF.

The CDR3 reads CASSENPGDGKNIQYF. The CDR3 DNA reads TGTGCCAGCAGTGAAAACCCCGGGGATGGGAAAAACATTCAGTACTTC. The gene calls are TRBV25-1 and TRBJ2-4; TRBD2 is a possible D gene (5 bases). The V end was cut by 2 bases, the J end by 4 bases, with 15 bases between. The germline V gene has CDR1 MGHDK and CDR2 SYGVNS. CDR3 length: 16 residues.

The CDR3 is CASSYLSSGGRANEQFF. CDR3 DNA: TGTGCCAGCAGCTACCTCTCTAGCGGGGGCCGTGCAAATGAGCAGTTCTTC. The chain is built from TRBV7-2 and TRBJ2-1; 10 bases align to TRBD2. Per germline, CDR1 SGHTA and CDR2 FQGNSA. The CDR3 spans 17 residues. J was trimmed by 7 bases and V by 4 bases; bases with no gene match: 13.

The V gene is TRBV5-5, the J gene TRBJ2-3; 13 bases fit TRBD2. CDR1 SGHKS and CDR2 YYEKEE come from the germline V gene (reference sequence). This CDR3 contains 16 residues. Trimming removed 4 bases from V and 1 base from J; junction bases left unmatched: 3. CDR3 residues: CASSEGLAGGTDTQYF. Here the CDR3 DNA reads TGTGCCAGCAGCGAAGGACTAGCGGGAGGCACAGATACGCAGTATTTT.

This chain connects TRBV5-8 to TRBJ2-7; the match to TRBD2 covers 11 bases. Germline V gives CDR1 SGHTS, CDR2 YDEGEE. The CDR3 totals 16 residues. V dropped 4 bases and J dropped 3; count of bases not matched to a gene: 9. This chain's CDR3 is CASSPPGTSGIYEQYF. The CDR3, as DNA: TGTGCCAGCAGCCCCCCCGGGACTAGCGGAATCTACGAGCAGTACTTC.

The chain has TRBV10-3 and TRBJ2-1; TRBD2 agrees at 10 bases. The CDR3 runs to 15 residues. Per germline, CDR1 ENHRY and CDR2 SYGVKD. Trimming at V came to 7 bases and at J to 5 bases, leaving 8 bases not matched to a gene. CDR3 bases: TGTGCCATCAAACGGACTAGCGGAGCAGACAATGAGCAGTTCTTC. This gives the protein CAIKRTSGADNEQFF.

This chain connects TRBV7-2 to TRBJ2-7; 7 bases agree with TRBD1. Losses at the gene ends were 1 base for V and 3 bases for J; bases not matched to a gene: 9. CDR1 SGHTA and CDR2 FQGNSA come from the germline V gene. This CDR3 spans 16 amino acids. CDR3 residues: CASSLVVSRDSYEQYF. The CDR3 bases are TGTGCCAGCAGCTTAGTGGTTTCCCGGGACAGCTACGAGCAGTACTTC. Complete variable domain (other parts from reference TRBV7-2 and TRBJ2-7): GAGVSQSPSNKVTEKGKDVELRCDPISGHTALYWYRQSLGQGLEFLIYFQGNSAPDKSGLPSDRFSAERTGGSVSTLTIQRTQQEDSAVYLCASSLVVSRDSYEQYFGPGTRLTVT.

The rearrangement joins TRBV4-1 to TRBJ1-5; 7 bases align to TRBD1. Per germline, CDR1 MGHRA and CDR2 YSYEKL. V shed 3 bases, J shed 4 bases, and the junction held 12 bases outside the gene matches. This CDR3 is built from 17 residues. CDR3 DNA sequence: TGCGCCAGCAGCCAGGCGGCAGTCAGGGGGGATAATCAGCCCCAGCATTTT. Its translation: CASSQAAVRGDNQPQHF.

This rearrangement joins TRBV19 to TRBJ2-1; the match to TRBD2 covers 7 bases. Germline lookup yields CDR1 LNHDA and CDR2 SQIVND (reference sequence). V trimming: 7 bases; J trimming: 1 base; junction bases outside the gene matches: 1. This CDR3 has 13 residues. The CDR3 region has the DNA TGTGCCAGTAAGCGGGATTCCTACAATGAGCAGTTCTTC. It yields the protein CASKRDSYNEQFF.

This clone was seen a few times. The rearrangement joins TRBV7-3 to TRBJ2-7; the match to TRBD2 covers 8 bases. Germline CDR1 SGHTA, CDR2 FQGTGA. V lost 5 bases and J lost 3; bases outside the gene matches: 9. The CDR3 sequence is 15 residues long. DNA of the CDR3: TGTGCCAGCAGCGCATCCGGGACTAGTGTCTACGAGCAGTACTTC. Its protein product is CASSASGTSVYEQYF.

This chain joins TRBV5-6 and TRBJ2-3; D is unresolved. Germline CDR1 is SGHDT and CDR2 is YYEEEE. CDR3 size: 13 residues. V lost 4 bases to trimming and J lost 2 bases, with 8 bases between them. The CDR3 sequence: CASSSQDTDTQYF. CDR3 bases: TGTGCCAGCAGCAGCCAGGACACAGATACGCAGTATTTT.

This chain connects TRBV18 to TRBJ2-5, with 13 nucleotides matching TRBD2. The germline CDR1 and CDR2 sequences are KGHSH and LQKENI. The J segment lost 3 bases and the V segment lost 6 bases, leaving 4 bases of the junction unmatched. The CDR3 runs to 15 residues. The CDR3 bases are TGTGCCAGCTCTCCCGGGACTAGCGGGGAAGAGACCCAGTACTTC. Protein product: CASSPGTSGEETQYF. Drawing the rest from reference TRBV18 and TRBJ2-5, the complete variable domain is NAGVMQNPRHLVRRRGQEARLRCSPMKGHSHVYWYRQLPEEGLKFMVYLQKENIIDESGMPKERFSAEFPKEGPSILRIQQVVRGDSAAYFCASSPGTSGEETQYFGPGTRLLVL.

The V call is TRBV30, the J call TRBJ2-7; perhaps TRBD1 as D (6 bases). Germline V gene sequence: CDR1 GTSNPN, CDR2 SVGIG (reference sequence). This CDR3 spans 13 amino acids. Trimming took 2 bases from V and 7 from J, leaving 15 bases between them. The CDR3 DNA sequence: TGTGCCTGGAGTCCCGGGACACTTGGGGAGCAGTACTTC. Its translation: CAWSPGTLGEQYF.

The gene calls are TRBV12-3 or TRBV12-4 and TRBJ1-5, with a possible D match to TRBD1 (5 bases). V was pared by 3 bases and J by 7 bases, with 10 bases between. The CDR3 spans 13 residues. The DNA for the CDR3 is TGTGCCAGCAGTTTTCGGGGGAGACAGCCCCAGCATTTT. Translating it yields CASSFRGRQPQHF.

This clone was observed a few times. V usage is TRBV5-1 and J usage is TRBJ1-4; D is possibly TRBD1 (6 bases). Trimming took 3 bases from V and 4 from J, leaving 13 bases between them. The CDR3 is made up of 15 amino acids. CDR1 is SGHRS, CDR2 YFSETQ, per germline. The CDR3 nucleotides read TGCGCCAGCAGCTCGCGGGGGGCGGGTAATGAAAAACTGTTTTTT. Encoded protein: CASSSRGAGNEKLFF.

The chain is built from TRBV19 and TRBJ1-5, with a tentative D call TRBD1 (6 bases). CDR1 is LNHDA, CDR2 SQIVND, per germline (reference sequence). The V end was cut by 3 bases, the J end by 6 bases, with 9 bases between. CDR3 length equals 13 residues. CDR3 residues: CASSITQGQPQHF. In DNA form, the CDR3 reads TGTGCCAGTAGTATCACACAGGGTCAGCCCCAGCATTTT. The full variable domain, completed using reference TRBV19 and TRBJ1-5, is DGGITQSPKYLFRKEGQNVTLSCEQNLNHDAMYWYRQDPGQGLRLIYYSQIVNDFQKGDIAEGYSVSREKKESFPLTVTSAQKNPTAFYLCASSITQGQPQHFGDGTRLSIL.

The chain has TRBV6-2 or TRBV6-3 and TRBJ1-5; D unresolved. Trimming stripped 4 bases from V and 6 bases from J, with 22 bases between. The CDR3 is 17 residues long. From germline, CDR1 is MNHEY and CDR2 SVGEGT. The CDR3 here is CASSSADWAIGPQPQHF. DNA of the CDR3: TGTGCCAGCAGTTCTGCGGACTGGGCGATCGGGCCTCAGCCCCAGCATTTT.

This clone has only one observation. The chain links TRBV2 to TRBJ1-3, with 8 bases lining up with TRBD1. The V gene's germline CDR1 is SNHLY and CDR2 FYNNEI. The trim removed 4 bases at V and 1 base at J, leaving 3 bases unmatched. The CDR3 has 15 amino acids. CDR3 loop: CASSAQGASGNTIYF. The CDR3 DNA reads as TGTGCCAGCAGTGCTCAGGGGGCTTCTGGAAACACCATATATTTT. The full variable domain, in which reference TRBV2 and TRBJ1-3 provide the parts outside the CDR3, is EPEVTQTPSHQVTQMGQEVILRCVPISNHLYFYWYRQILGQKVEFLVSFYNNEISEKSEIFDDQFSVERPDGSNFTLKIRSTKLEDSAMYFCASSAQGASGNTIYFGEGSWLTVV.